This TCR beta chain was retrieved from a study of siplizumab effects on memory and regulatory T cells. General study results and limits: Contribution to the alloresponse seemed major for naive T cells, which also seemed more diverse than memory cells. Most proliferating CD4+ or CD8+ clones, roughly 75-95%, had no naive or memory assignment. Suppressive function of proliferating Tregs from siplizumab cultures was not confirmed.

Produced via immunoSEQ multiplex PCR; TCRdb's table is partial and in-frame only. The sample contains 100,000 or so clones, 92% of which appear only once. The CDR3 has 14 residues. CDR1 is WSHSY and CDR2 is SAAADI in the germline V gene. V gave up 6 bases and J gave up 4 bases, with 12 bases separating them. For this clone: Antigen specificity is unknown.

The receptor was derived from a human donor in good health. The chain links TRBV10-2 to TRBJ2-2, with D maybe TRBD2 (5 bases). Sequencing was performed on Tregs sorted from blood. This chain's CDR3 is CASRGFGSTGELFF. The CDR3 DNA sequence: TGCGCCAGCAGGGGGTTTGGGAGCACCGGGGAGCTGTTTTTT.